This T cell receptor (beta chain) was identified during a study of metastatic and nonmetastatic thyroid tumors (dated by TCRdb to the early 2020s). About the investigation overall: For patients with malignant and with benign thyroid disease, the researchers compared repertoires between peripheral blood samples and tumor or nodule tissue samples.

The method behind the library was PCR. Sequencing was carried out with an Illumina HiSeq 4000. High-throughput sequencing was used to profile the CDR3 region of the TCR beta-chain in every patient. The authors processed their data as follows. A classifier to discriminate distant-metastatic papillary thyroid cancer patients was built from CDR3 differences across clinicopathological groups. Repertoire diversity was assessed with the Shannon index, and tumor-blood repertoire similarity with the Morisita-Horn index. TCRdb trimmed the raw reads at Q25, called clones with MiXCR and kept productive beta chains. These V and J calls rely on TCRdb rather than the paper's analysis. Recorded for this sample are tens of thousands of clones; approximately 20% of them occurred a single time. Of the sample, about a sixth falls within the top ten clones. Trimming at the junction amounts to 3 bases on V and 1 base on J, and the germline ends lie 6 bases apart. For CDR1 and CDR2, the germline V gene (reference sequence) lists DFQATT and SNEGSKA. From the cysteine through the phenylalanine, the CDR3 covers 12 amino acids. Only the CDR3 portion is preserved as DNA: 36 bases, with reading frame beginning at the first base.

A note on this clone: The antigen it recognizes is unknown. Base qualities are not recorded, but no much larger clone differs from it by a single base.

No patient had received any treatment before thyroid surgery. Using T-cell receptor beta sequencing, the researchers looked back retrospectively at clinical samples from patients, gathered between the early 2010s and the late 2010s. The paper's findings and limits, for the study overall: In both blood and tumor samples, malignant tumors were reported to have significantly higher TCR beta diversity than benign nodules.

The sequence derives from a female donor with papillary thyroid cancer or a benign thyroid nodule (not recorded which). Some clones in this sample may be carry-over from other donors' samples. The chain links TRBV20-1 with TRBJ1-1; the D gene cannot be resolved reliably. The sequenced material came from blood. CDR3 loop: CSASRQNTEAFF. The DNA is TGCAGTGCTAGTAGACAGAACACTGAAGCTTTCTTT.